The 5 T cell receptor beta chains given below trace back to one sample, sequenced in a study of CD8+ T cells in alopecia areata. Following RNA extraction, reverse transcription yielded cDNA that acted as the sequencing template. Profiled with immunoSEQ multiplex PCR; TCRdb holds only in-frame clones, not every one. The sample shows 160,000 or so clones, approximately 65% of them seen only once. Sequenced here: CD8+ T cells sorted from blood, sampled at week 0. These receptors were collected from a human donor with alopecia areata.

The chain uses TRBV7-9 and TRBJ1-5; the D is unclear. Germline-derived CDR1 and CDR2 are SEHNR and FQNEAQ (reference sequence). The CDR3 extends over 12 amino acids. Trimming pared 5 bases from V and 7 bases from J, leaving 9 bases between. In nucleotides, the CDR3 is TGTGCCAGCAGCCGCGGGTTACAGCCCCAGCATTTT. Translation: CASSRGLQPQHF. Full variable domain (outside the CDR3, taken from reference TRBV7-9 and TRBJ1-5): DTGVSQNPRHKITKRGQNVTFRCDPISEHNRLYWYRQTLGQGPEFLTYFQNEAQLEKSRLLSDRFSAERPKGSFSTLEIQRTEQGDSAMYLCASSRGLQPQHFGDGTRLSIL.

This CDR3 reads CAWSVRMDGTDTQYF. The CDR3 DNA reads TGTGCCTGGAGTGTACGCATGGATGGGACAGATACGCAGTATTTT. V usage is TRBV30 and J usage is TRBJ2-3; no clear D gene. Trimming pared 0 bases from V and 3 bases from J, leaving 13 bases between. This CDR3 region has 15 residues. Germline CDR1 GTSNPN, CDR2 SVGIG (reference sequence).

The chain employs TRBV11-2 and TRBJ1-2; D not certain. The CDR3 has 13 residues. Germline loops: CDR1 SGHAT, CDR2 FQNNGV. V was clipped by 4 bases and J by 8 bases, with 14 bases between them. This CDR3 is CASSSRLVGGYTF. CDR3 bases: TGTGCCAGCAGCTCCCGGTTGGTTGGGGGCTACACCTTC.

V gene TRBV4-2 combines with J gene TRBJ1-6, with TRBD1 as a possible D gene (6 bases). V lost 1 base and J lost 7, with 11 bases in between. Germline V gene lookup returns CDR1 LGHNA and CDR2 YNFKEQ. The CDR3 has 15 residues. In DNA, the CDR3 is TGTGCCAGCAGCCAAGGAGGACAGCGGAATTCACCCCTCCACTTT. Protein sequence: CASSQGGQRNSPLHF.

The chain carries TRBV9 and TRBJ1-5, with D perhaps matching TRBD1 (6 bases). Germline V lookup: CDR1 SGDLS, CDR2 YYNGEE. The V end lost 3 bases, the J end lost 1 base, and 11 bases lay between the germline ends. This CDR3 comprises 15 residues. CDR3 DNA sequence: TGTGCCAGCAGCGAGGGGGGGTTGAGCAATCAGCCCCAGCATTTT. Translation: CASSEGGLSNQPQHF.